Following are 3 T cell receptor beta chains from one sample sequenced in a study of T cells of healthy individuals. TCRdb passed the 5' RACE reads through MiXCR, listing each CDR3 protein once. Of about 100,000 distinct CDR3 sequences in the sample, approximately 15% were seen once. The receptors here all came from a human donor in good health.

This clonotype was counted at least ten times. This rearrangement joins TRBV29-1 to TRBJ2-5; tentative D call: TRBD1 (5 bases). Trimming pared 5 bases from V and 10 bases from J, leaving 17 bases between. CDR1 is SQVTM, CDR2 ANQGSEA, per germline. The CDR3 runs to 12 residues. The CDR3 sequence is CSVKVGQGNQYF. The CDR3 DNA follows: TGCAGCGTTAAGGTTGGCCAGGGTAACCAGTACTTC. Looking up the rest from reference TRBV29-1 and TRBJ2-5 gives the full variable domain: SAVISQKPSRDICQRGTSLTIQCQVDSQVTMMFWYRQQPGQSLTLIATANQGSEATYESGFVIDKFPISRPNLTFSTLTVSNMSPEDSSIYLCSVKVGQGNQYFGPGTRLLVL.

This clonotype has a count of ten or more. The CDR3 region is CASSQERGGQETQYF. The CDR3, as DNA: TGTGCCAGCAGCCAAGAGCGGGGGGGCCAAGAGACCCAGTACTTC. V gene TRBV4-2 combines with J gene TRBJ2-5; 9 bases match TRBD2. The CDR3 runs 15 residues. Per the germline V gene, CDR1 is LGHNA and CDR2 is YNFKEQ. With V trimmed by 0 bases and J by 1 base, 0 bases remained unmatched.

This clonotype turned up a few times. V gene TRBV7-3 combines with J gene TRBJ2-2; TRBD1 aligns across 12 bases. Per the germline V gene, CDR1 is SGHTA and CDR2 is FQGTGA. The CDR3 length is 16 residues. The V gene end was trimmed by 5 bases and the J gene end by 4 bases; junction bases not matched to a gene: 5. CDR3 bases: TGTGCCAGCAGCCAATGGGGACAGGGGGCCACCGGGGAGCTGTTTTTT. It yields the protein CASSQWGQGATGELFF.